These 32 T cell receptor beta chains came from one sample sequenced in a study of blood T cell repertoires in COVID-19. Sequencing used immunoSEQ multiplex PCR; TCRdb keeps in-frame clones, though not all of them. The sample lists some 83,000 clones, approximately 85% occurring once. The sequencing input was peripheral blood. Every receptor here comes from a man in his forties or fifties with active COVID-19.

A word on this clone: The sample has other DNA sequences that encode this CDR3 too. This chain uses TRBV7-9 with TRBJ2-2; a possible D gene is TRBD1 (6 bases). Trimming took off 3 bases at V and 2 bases at J, with 7 bases between the two ends. The germline gives CDR1 SEHNR, CDR2 FQNEAQ (reference sequence). The CDR3 is 14 residues long. Here the CDR3 reads CASSLGQNTGELFF. CDR3 coding DNA: TGTGCCAGCAGCTTGGGACAAAACACCGGGGAGCTGTTTTTT.

This clone was seen a few times. The chain couples TRBV5-1 to TRBJ1-4; D is ambiguous. The CDR3 spans 15 residues. Germline V gene sequence: CDR1 SGHRS, CDR2 YFSETQ. V was pared by 2 bases and J by 4 bases, with 12 bases between. The CDR3 loop is CASSFSGKGNEKLFF. CDR3 sequence (DNA): TGCGCCAGCAGCTTTTCGGGGAAGGGTAATGAAAAACTGTTTTTT.

The V and J genes are TRBV9 and TRBJ2-1; 10 bases are shared with TRBD1. The CDR3 contains 15 residues. CDR1 and CDR2 from the germline V gene are SGDLS and YYNGEE. J lost 4 bases, V lost 3 bases, and 4 bases had no gene match. The CDR3 protein is CASSADRGRYNEQFF. In DNA, the CDR3 is TGTGCCAGCAGCGCCGACAGGGGGCGTTACAATGAGCAGTTCTTC.

The genes are TRBV27 and TRBJ2-2, with TRBD2 matching over 9 bases. Germline CDR1 reads MNHEY; CDR2 reads SMNVEV (reference sequence). Trimming removed 0 bases from V and 2 bases from J; junction bases left unmatched: 13. The CDR3 has 20 amino acids. The CDR3 spells CASSLSPLESGGTNTGELFF. The CDR3 DNA follows: TGTGCCAGCAGTTTATCACCCCTCGAGAGCGGGGGGACTAACACCGGGGAGCTGTTTTTT.

The chain uses TRBV7-2 and TRBJ1-4; weak D call: TRBD1 (6 bases). CDR1 is SGHTA, CDR2 FQGNSA, per germline. V lost 1 base and J lost 8, with 14 bases in between. This CDR3 has 15 amino acids. The CDR3 is CASSLEGVGTEKLFF. The CDR3 DNA is TGTGCCAGCAGCTTAGAGGGGGTGGGAACAGAAAAACTGTTTTTT.

The chain is built from TRBV10-3 and TRBJ2-7; tentatively, D is TRBD1 (5 bases). Between the trimmed V and J ends, which lost 3 bases and 0 bases, there was a span of 6 bases. This CDR3 has 13 amino acids. The V gene's germline CDR1 is ENHRY and CDR2 SYGVKD. CDR3 DNA: TGTGCCATCAGTGATCAGGGCTCCTACGAGCAGTACTTC. Amino acid sequence: CAISDQGSYEQYF.

The chain uses TRBV6-5 and TRBJ1-2, with 7 bases aligning to TRBD1. Trimming at V came to 8 bases and at J to 8 bases, leaving 11 bases not matched to a gene. This CDR3 has 13 residues. Germline loops: CDR1 MNHEY, CDR2 SVGAGI. For the CDR3, the DNA is TGTGCCAGCGCGACCCCTCAGGGGGGAGGCTACACCTTC. This sequence encodes CASATPQGGGYTF.

The CDR3 loop is CASSPVPGNTIYF. Here the CDR3 DNA reads TGTGCCAGCAGTCCGGTGCCTGGAAACACCATATATTTT. The chain joins TRBV12-3 or TRBV12-4 to TRBJ1-3; the D is unclear. This CDR3 is built from 13 residues. V lost 5 bases and J lost 2, with 7 bases in between.

The rearrangement links TRBV5-6 to TRBJ2-7; D uncertain. Between the trimmed V and J ends, which lost 4 bases and 0 bases, there was a span of 8 bases. The CDR3 contains 13 residues. CDR1 is SGHDT, CDR2 YYEEEE, per germline. This chain's CDR3 is CASSAESSYEQYF. In nucleotides, the CDR3 is TGTGCCAGCAGCGCGGAAAGCTCCTACGAGCAGTACTTC.

This chain links TRBV15 with TRBJ1-5; tentatively, D is TRBD1 (5 bases). The germline CDR1 and CDR2 sequences are LNHNV and YYDKDF (reference sequence). Between the trimmed V and J ends, which lost 8 bases and 1 base, there was a span of 21 bases. The CDR3 is 17 residues long. For the CDR3, the DNA is TGTGCCACCGCAGTGAACAGGCAAGTTGGGAGCAATCAGCCCCAGCATTTT. The encoded protein is CATAVNRQVGSNQPQHF.

The V gene is TRBV6-2 or TRBV6-3, the J gene TRBJ2-1; the D is unclear. Germline CDR1 MNHEY, CDR2 SVGEGT. This CDR3 region has 13 residues. Trimming stripped 2 bases from V and 4 bases from J, with 6 bases between. CDR3 sequence reads: CASSYSRYNEQFF. In DNA form, the CDR3 reads TGTGCCAGCAGTTACAGCCGATACAATGAGCAGTTCTTC.

This chain connects TRBV28 to TRBJ2-7; TRBD2 might be the D (6 bases). This CDR3 contains 14 residues. CDR1 is MDHEN and CDR2 is SYDVKM in the germline V gene. V was trimmed by 7 bases and J by 1 base, leaving 14 bases between them. The CDR3 nucleotides read TGTGCCAGCAAAATAGGGACTGCTTCCTACGAGCAGTACTTC. It is translated as CASKIGTASYEQYF.

This chain joins TRBV19 and TRBJ2-5; 8 bases agree with TRBD1. The V gene's germline CDR1 is LNHDA and CDR2 SQIVND (reference sequence). Losses at the gene ends were 1 base for V and 14 bases for J; bases not matched to a gene: 6. The CDR3 covers 12 residues. This CDR3 is CASSIGQGALYF. The CDR3 DNA reads as TGTGCCAGTAGTATAGGTCAGGGGGCCCTCTACTTC.

The table lists this clone with a count of one. The V and J genes are TRBV9 and TRBJ1-2, with D possibly TRBD1 on 6 matching bases. The CDR3 has 15 residues. The germline V and J ends were trimmed by 0 bases and 3 bases, with 12 bases remaining between them. Germline assignment: CDR1 SGDLS and CDR2 YYNGEE. Written as DNA, the CDR3 is TGTGCCAGCAGCGTAGAAGGACAGCCAGACTATGGCTACACCTTC. Residues: CASSVEGQPDYGYTF.

The chain joins TRBV4-2 to TRBJ2-1; 9 bases align to TRBD2. After removal of 4 bases from V and 7 bases from J, the junction contained 17 bases not matched to a gene. CDR1 and CDR2 from the germline V gene are LGHNA and YNFKEQ. The CDR3 runs to 18 residues. CDR3 sequence reads: CASSRPNGAGGKENEQFF. For the CDR3, the DNA is TGTGCCAGCAGCCGCCCAAACGGGGCGGGAGGGAAAGAAAATGAGCAGTTCTTC.

J is TRBJ1-2 and V is TRBV29-1; 9 bases match TRBD1. The length of the CDR3 is 16 residues. V was pared by 6 bases and J by 0 bases, with 11 bases of the junction left unmatched. The germline V gene encodes CDR1 SQVTM and CDR2 ANQGSEA. Here the CDR3 DNA reads TGCAGCGTCGGTCCCGGGACAGGGCCCCCTAACTATGGCTACACCTTC. Its protein product is CSVGPGTGPPNYGYTF.

The rearrangement links TRBV28 to TRBJ2-7; perhaps TRBD2 as D (5 bases). Trimming cost V 3 bases and J 5 bases, with 17 bases left between them. Looked up from germline, CDR1 is MDHEN and CDR2 is SYDVKM. CDR3 length equals 15 residues. The CDR3 DNA reads as TGTGCCAGCAGTTTGAATCCGCGAGGGCGCAACGAGCAGTACTTC. This sequence encodes CASSLNPRGRNEQYF. Full variable domain (remainder filled in from reference TRBV28 and TRBJ2-7): DVKVTQSSRYLVKRTGEKVFLECVQDMDHENMFWYRQDPGLGLRLIYFSYDVKMKEKGDIPEGYSVSREKKERFSLILESASTNQTSMYLCASSLNPRGRNEQYFGPGTRLTVT.

The V gene is TRBV3-1 (or the pseudogene TRBV3-2), the J gene TRBJ2-3, with a tentative D call TRBD2 (5 bases). CDR3 length equals 16 residues. Trimming took 4 bases from V and 4 from J, leaving 18 bases between them. Germline V lookup: CDR1 LGHDT, CDR2 YNNKEL (reference sequence). The CDR3 loop reads CASSPPDGLEADTQYF. In nucleotides, the CDR3 is TGTGCCAGCAGCCCACCGGACGGTTTGGAGGCAGATACGCAGTATTTT.

This clone was observed a few times. V gene TRBV3-1 (or the pseudogene TRBV3-2) combines with J gene TRBJ1-6; TRBD1 is a possible D gene (5 bases). CDR1 and CDR2 from the germline V gene are LGHDT and YNNKEL (reference sequence). V was clipped by 4 bases and J by 6 bases, with 13 bases between them. The CDR3 sequence is 15 residues long. The CDR3: CASSRLQESNSPLHF. The CDR3, as DNA: TGTGCCAGCAGCCGATTACAGGAAAGTAATTCACCCCTCCACTTT.

This sequence joins TRBV5-4 and TRBJ2-1, with D unresolved. V gave up 5 bases and J gave up 7 bases, with 13 bases separating them. The CDR3 contains 13 residues. Per the germline V gene, CDR1 is SGHNT and CDR2 is YYREEE (reference sequence). The CDR3, as DNA: TGTGCCAGCAGAAACAAGGCAGGAAATGAGCAGTTCTTC. Translated, it gives CASRNKAGNEQFF.

The V and J genes are TRBV28 and TRBJ2-7; D possibly corresponds to TRBD1 (6 bases). V was clipped by 2 bases and J by 3 bases, with 17 bases between them. The CDR3 totals 16 residues. Germline V gene sequence: CDR1 MDHEN, CDR2 SYDVKM. The CDR3 protein is CASSLHRQGSIYEQYF. CDR3 DNA: TGTGCCAGCAGTTTACATCGTCAGGGGTCTATCTACGAGCAGTACTTC.

The chain employs TRBV30 and TRBJ1-1, with TRBD1 matching 7 bases. Germline lookup yields CDR1 GTSNPN and CDR2 SVGIG (reference sequence). V was pared by 6 bases and J by 1 base, with 8 bases of the junction left unmatched. The CDR3 length is 14 residues. CDR3 in amino acids: CACQQGTENTEAFF. CDR3 in DNA: TGTGCCTGCCAACAGGGGACCGAGAACACTGAAGCTTTCTTT. The full variable domain, rest sourced from reference TRBV30 and TRBJ1-1, is SQTIHQWPATLVQPVGSPLSLECTVEGTSNPNLYWYRQAAGRGLQLLFYSVGIGQISSEVPQNLSASRPQDRQFILSSKKLLLSDSGFYLCACQQGTENTEAFFGQGTRLTVV.

J is TRBJ1-5 and V is TRBV7-2, with D maybe TRBD1 (6 bases). Trimming shortened V by 0 bases and J by 3 bases, and 12 bases separated the two germline ends. Germline V CDR1 and CDR2: SGHTA, FQGNSA. The CDR3 totals 16 residues. The CDR3 DNA reads TGTGCCAGCAGCTTAGCAAGGGGGATAGACAATCAGCCCCAGCATTTT. It translates to CASSLARGIDNQPQHF.

V is TRBV4-1 and J is TRBJ2-6; the D gene is possibly TRBD1 (5 bases). V lost 1 base to trimming and J lost 2 bases, with 9 bases between them. There are 16 residues in the CDR3. Germline-derived CDR1 and CDR2 are MGHRA and YSYEKL. CDR3 sequence reads: CASSQGRVTGANVLTF. The DNA for the CDR3 is TGCGCCAGCAGCCAAGGCAGGGTAACTGGGGCCAACGTCCTGACTTTC.

V and J are TRBV14 and TRBJ1-2; D is undetermined. Trimming removed 0 bases from V and 5 bases from J, with 13 bases in between. Looked up from germline, CDR1 is SGHDN and CDR2 is FVKESK. The CDR3 consists of 15 residues. This chain's CDR3 is CASSQDQSGVYGYTF. CDR3 bases: TGTGCCAGCAGCCAAGATCAATCCGGGGTTTATGGCTACACCTTC.

The V call is TRBV21-1, the J call TRBJ2-1; TRBD2, as called in the table, went unchecked against the DNA. TRBV21-1 is a listed pseudogene. CDR3 size: 18 residues. The DNA of the CDR3 is TGTGCCAGCAGCATCGCGGGCTGTTCGGTGTGGCCTTACAATGAGCAGTTCTTC. This translates into CASSIAGCSVWPYNEQFF.

The gene calls are TRBV7-9 and TRBJ1-2, with 7 nucleotides matching TRBD1. The V segment lost 6 bases and the J segment 8 bases; nucleotides outside the gene matches: 12. The CDR3 sequence is 14 residues long. From germline, CDR1 is SEHNR and CDR2 FQNEAQ (reference sequence). Here the CDR3 reads CASRYGTDNGGYTF. For the CDR3, the DNA is TGTGCCAGCAGATATGGGACAGATAATGGCGGCTACACCTTC.

The gene calls are TRBV10-3 and TRBJ1-6, with TRBD1 as a possible D gene (6 bases). Trimming took 6 bases from V and 6 from J, leaving 15 bases between them. This CDR3 is 15 amino acids long. Germline V gene sequence: CDR1 ENHRY, CDR2 SYGVKD. CDR3 DNA: TGTGCCATCAGATTAGGGACACCCTCTAATTCACCCCTCCACTTT. It translates to CAIRLGTPSNSPLHF.

The chain is built from TRBV6-6 and TRBJ2-1; 11 bases map to TRBD1. Losses at the gene ends were 5 bases for V and 4 bases for J; bases not matched to a gene: 10. This CDR3 has 17 amino acids. The V gene's germline CDR1 is MNHNY and CDR2 SVGAGI (reference sequence). CDR3 sequence reads: CASSGSYGQGAYNEQFF. The DNA for the CDR3 is TGTGCCAGCAGTGGATCCTACGGACAGGGGGCGTACAATGAGCAGTTCTTC.

This sequence joins TRBV7-9 and TRBJ2-6, with TRBD1 matching over 10 bases. The CDR3 is 18 residues long. CDR1 SEHNR and CDR2 FQNEAQ come from the germline V gene (reference sequence). V lost 4 bases and J lost 0; bases outside the gene matches: 6. The CDR3 region is CASSSGTGVLSGANVLTF. CDR3 DNA sequence: TGTGCCAGCAGCTCAGGGACAGGGGTACTCTCTGGGGCCAACGTCCTGACTTTC.

This sequence joins TRBV4-2 and TRBJ2-7, with D perhaps matching TRBD1 (5 bases). V lost 4 bases, J lost 2 bases, and 9 bases lay in between. Looked up from germline, CDR1 is LGHNA and CDR2 is YNFKEQ. This CDR3 region has 13 residues. CDR3 nucleotides: TGTGCCAGCAGCCCTAGGGGCACCTACGAGCAGTACTTC. It encodes CASSPRGTYEQYF.

This clone was recorded once. The chain's CDR3 is CASKPSGIETQYF. The CDR3, as DNA: TGTGCCAGCAAGCCTAGCGGAATAGAGACCCAGTACTTC. The J gene is TRBJ2-5, the V gene TRBV27; 7 bases fit TRBD2. The ends lost 7 bases at V and 4 bases at J; junction bases unmatched: 6. The CDR3 spans 13 residues. Germline CDR1 and CDR2: MNHEY and SMNVEV (reference sequence).